The rows below give T cell receptor beta chains drawn from one sample of a study of blood T cell repertoires in COVID-19. This table comes from immunoSEQ multiplex PCR, and its TCRdb copy is limited to in-frame clones, with some not included. The sample contains some 64,000 clones, approximately 72% of which appear only once. Sequenced sample: peripheral blood. The source of these receptors is a woman in her 70s with COVID-19, enrolled during active disease. Both conserved end residues are part of each CDR3. The D gene is left open where the match is weak. Clone size is shown for a subset of rows, as once, few, many or a class of expanded clone.

NA | TRBD1 | TRBJ1-2 | TRBV19 | TGTGCCAGTAGGGCCCGGGACAGGGGTCGCGGCTACACCTTC | CASRARDRGRGYTF
NA | TRBD1 | TRBJ2-2 | TRBV19 | TGTGCCAGTAGTACACAGGGGGTCGCGGAGCTGTTTTTT | CASSTQGVAELFF
NA | NA | TRBJ2-3 | TRBV13 | TGTGCCAGCAGCCCCTCCGAGCGGTACACAGATACGCAGTATTTT | CASSPSERYTDTQYF
NA | NA | TRBJ1-1 | TRBV11-1 | TGTGCCAGCCGCGGGCCCCAGGCGAACACTGAAGCTTTCTTT | CASRGPQANTEAFF
few | NA | TRBJ1-5 | TRBV6-2/TRBV6-3 | TGTGCCAGCAGTCCCGCCAGGAGGGTGGATCAGCCCCAGCATTTT | CASSPARRVDQPQHF
NA | NA | TRBJ1-1 | TRBV7-3 | TGTGCCAGCAGCTCCCTCGGGAGTAACACTGAAGCTTTCTTT | CASSSLGSNTEAFF
NA | TRBD1 | TRBJ1-2 | TRBV5-1 | TGCGCCAGCAGCTCCGGGACAGCCGACTATGGCTACACCTTC | CASSSGTADYGYTF
few | NA | TRBJ2-3 | TRBV4-3 | TGCGCCAGCAGCCAAGGGCAGGGCACCACAGATACGCAGTATTTT | CASSQGQGTTDTQYF
few | TRBD2 | TRBJ2-1 | TRBV7-3 | TGTGCCAGCAGCTTAACGGGACTAGCGGGAGGAAACAATGAGCAGTTCTTC | CASSLTGLAGGNNEQFF
NA | TRBD1 | TRBJ2-7 | TRBV20-1 | TGCAGTGCTAGTAAACCGGGACAGGGGGTTTTCGAGCAGTACTTC | CSASKPGQGVFEQYF
NA | NA | TRBJ1-2 | TRBV5-6 | TGTGCCAGCAGAGGTAGAGGCAGCTCCTATGGCTACACCTTC | CASRGRGSSYGYTF
once | NA | TRBJ1-1 | TRBV3-1/TRBV3-2 | TGTGCCAGCAGCCAAGACTGGCAGGGAACCTCGAACACTGAAGCTTTCTTT | CASSQDWQGTSNTEAFF
NA | NA | TRBJ2-1 | TRBV24-1 | TGTGCCACCAGTGATTTGTCCAAGAGCTCCTACAATGAGCAGTTCTTC | CATSDLSKSSYNEQFF
NA | NA | TRBJ1-3 | TRBV5-6 | TGTGCCAGCAGCTTGGGACTGCACTCTGGAAACACCATATATTTT | CASSLGLHSGNTIYF
NA | TRBD1 | TRBJ2-1 | TRBV6-5 | TGTGCCAGCAGTTTCTTACAGGGGGCTCGGAATGAGCAGTTCTTC | CASSFLQGARNEQFF
NA | TRBD1 | TRBJ1-1 | TRBV5-1 | TGCGCCAGCAGCGATTCCAGGACAGGGGGTGAAGCTTTCTTT | CASSDSRTGGEAFF
NA | TRBD2 | TRBJ2-2 | TRBV3-1/TRBV3-2 | TGTGCCAGCAGCCGTACGACTAGCGGGGCATACACCGGGGAGCTGTTTTTT | CASSRTTSGAYTGELFF
NA | TRBD2 | TRBJ2-4 | TRBV14 | TGTGCCAGCAGCCCGTCTAGCGGGAGCAACATTCAGTACTTC | CASSPSSGSNIQYF
NA | TRBD2 | TRBJ2-5 | TRBV5-1 | TGCGCCAGCAGCGGCACTAGCGGTCAAGAGACCCAGTACTTC | CASSGTSGQETQYF
once | NA | TRBJ1-1 | TRBV7-2 | TGTGCCAGCAGCCCGAAGGGGGGGATGACTGAAGCTTTCTTT | CASSPKGGMTEAFF
NA | NA | TRBJ1-1 | TRBV7-9 | TGTGCCAGCAGCTTATCCAGGCCCGGCGGGATGAACACTGAAGCTTTCTTT | CASSLSRPGGMNTEAFF
NA | NA | TRBJ1-3 | TRBV3-1/TRBV3-2 | TGTGCCAGCAGCCAAGGGGGGCAGGGGAAAGGAAACACCATATATTTT | CASSQGGQGKGNTIYF
NA | TRBD1 | TRBJ1-2 | TRBV9 | TGTGCCAGCAGCGGCCTTCGCCGGGACAGGGGAGAATCCGGCTACACCTTC | CASSGLRRDRGESGYTF
NA | TRBD1 | TRBJ2-5 | TRBV27 | TGTGCCAGCAGTTTACAGGGGGCCGGGGAGACCCAGTACTTC | CASSLQGAGETQYF
NA | NA | TRBJ1-4 | TRBV6-1 | TGTGCCAGCAGTGAAAGCAGGTATCGGGAAAAACTGTTTTTT | CASSESRYREKLFF
NA | NA | TRBJ1-5 | TRBV4-1 | TGCGCCAGCAGCCACCGTGGCGGTTATAGCAATCAGCCCCAGCATTTT | CASSHRGGYSNQPQHF
NA | NA | TRBJ1-1 | TRBV10-3 | TGTGCCATCAGACGAACAGGGAGTGAAGCTTTCTTT | CAIRRTGSEAFF
few | TRBD1 | TRBJ2-5 | TRBV27 | TGTGCCAGCAGCCCTAGGTTAACCGGGACAGGGGGGACGGAGACCCAGTACTTC | CASSPRLTGTGGTETQYF
NA | NA | TRBJ2-1 | TRBV9 | TGTGCCAGCAGCCCTCCCGTCCCCCTAGTCGATGAGCAGTTCTTC | CASSPPVPLVDEQFF
once | NA | TRBJ2-3 | TRBV6-1 | TGTGCCAGCAGTGAAGGCGGAAGGGATACGCAGTATTTT | CASSEGGRDTQYF
few | NA | TRBJ1-2 | TRBV5-4 | TGTGCCAGCAGTCCCCGCGCGGAAGACTATGGCTACACCTTC | CASSPRAEDYGYTF
NA | TRBD2 | TRBJ2-5 | TRBV7-8 | TGTGCCAGCAGCTTAGAGGCTAGCGGGCTACCCGGGGAGACCCAGTACTTC | CASSLEASGLPGETQYF
NA | NA | TRBJ1-1 | TRBV5-1 | TGCGCCAGCAGCACCGGACAGCGTGAAGCTTTCTTT | CASSTGQREAFF
NA | TRBD1 | TRBJ1-5 | TRBV24-1 | TGTGCCACCAGTGATACCGGGACAGGAGATCAGCCCCAGCATTTT | CATSDTGTGDQPQHF
NA | TRBD1 | TRBJ2-1 | TRBV3-1/TRBV3-2 | TGTGCCAGCAGCCCAAGGCAGGGGGCAAACAATGAGCAGTTCTTC | CASSPRQGANNEQFF
NA | NA | TRBJ1-1 | TRBV11-2 | TGTGCCAGCAGCGGGGGGGTGAACACTGAAGCTTTCTTT | CASSGGVNTEAFF
NA | NA | TRBJ1-4 | TRBV6-5 | TGTGCCAGCAGTTACAGGAGCGGCAGCTCAGAAAAACTGTTTTTT | CASSYRSGSSEKLFF
NA | NA | TRBJ2-1 | TRBV7-9 | TGTGCCAGCAGCCCCTGGGGGGAGAGCTCCTACAATGAGCAGTTCTTC | CASSPWGESSYNEQFF
NA | TRBD1 | TRBJ1-6 | TRBV25-1 | TGTGCCAGCAGTGAAGTTTCGGGGACAGGGACTTCACCCCTCCACTTT | CASSEVSGTGTSPLHF
NA | TRBD1 | TRBJ1-2 | TRBV19 | TGTGCCAGTAGTAAGGACAGGAACTATGGCTACACCTTC | CASSKDRNYGYTF
NA | NA | TRBJ2-7 | TRBV19 | TGTGCCAGTAGTACACAGGGCCGCTCCTACGAGCAGTACTTC | CASSTQGRSYEQYF
NA | TRBD1 | TRBJ2-2 | TRBV7-2 | TGTGCCAGCAGCTTCTCAGGGGGCACCGGGGAGCTGTTTTTT | CASSFSGGTGELFF
NA | NA | TRBJ2-1 | TRBV7-8 | TGTGCCAGCAGCCGCCGGGGTACCTACAATGAGCAGTTCTTC | CASSRRGTYNEQFF
NA | TRBD1 | TRBJ1-2 | TRBV3-1/TRBV3-2 | TGTGCCAGCAGCCAAGACAGGGGGCTTGGCTACACCTTC | CASSQDRGLGYTF
NA | NA | TRBJ2-2 | TRBV6-6 | TGTGCCAGCAGTCCCCCGTTCGGCACCGGGGAGCTGTTTTTT | CASSPPFGTGELFF
NA | TRBD2 | TRBJ2-5 | TRBV11-3 | TGTGCCAGCAGCCCCGCCAATGGACTAGCCCTACAAGAGACCCAGTACTTC | CASSPANGLALQETQYF
once | NA | TRBJ1-1 | TRBV5-4 | TGTGCCAGTAGCCGTCAGGGAACTGAAGCTTTCTTT | CASSRQGTEAFF
many | NA | TRBJ2-3 | TRBV6-5 | TGTGCCAGCAACGATTCCGGCGGTACGCAGTATTTT | CASNDSGGTQYF
NA | NA | TRBJ1-1 | TRBV19 | TGTGCCAGTAGCCGACAGGAGTTGGCTTTCTTT | CASSRQELAFF
NA | NA | TRBJ1-5 | TRBV25-1 | TGTGCCAGCCAGGGAAATAGCAATCAGCCCCAGCATTTT | CASQGNSNQPQHF
NA | TRBD1 | TRBJ1-2 | TRBV12-3/TRBV12-4 | TGTGCCAGCAGGCGGACAGGCGTATATGGCTACACCTTC | CASRRTGVYGYTF
few | NA | TRBJ1-2 | TRBV21-1 | TGTGCCAGCAGCAAAGACTGTTCCAAGACAGGGAGGTGGAACTATGGCTACACCTTC | CASSKDCSKTGRWNYGYTF
NA | TRBD2 | TRBJ2-2 | TRBV19 | TGTGCCAGTAGTACCGATAGCGGGACTGACACCGGGGAGCTGTTTTTT | CASSTDSGTDTGELFF